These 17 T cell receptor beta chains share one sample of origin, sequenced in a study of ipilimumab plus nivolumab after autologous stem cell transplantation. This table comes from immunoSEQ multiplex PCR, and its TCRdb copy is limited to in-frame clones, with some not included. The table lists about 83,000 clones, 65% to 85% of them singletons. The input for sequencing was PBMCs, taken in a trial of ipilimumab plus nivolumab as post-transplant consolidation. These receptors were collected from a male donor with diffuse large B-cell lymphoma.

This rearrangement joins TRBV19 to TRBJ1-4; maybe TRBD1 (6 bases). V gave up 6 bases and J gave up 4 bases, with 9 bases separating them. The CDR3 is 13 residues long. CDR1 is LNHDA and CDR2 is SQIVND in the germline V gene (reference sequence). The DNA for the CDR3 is TGTGCCAGTAGCACACAGGGTAATGAAAAACTGTTTTTT. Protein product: CASSTQGNEKLFF.

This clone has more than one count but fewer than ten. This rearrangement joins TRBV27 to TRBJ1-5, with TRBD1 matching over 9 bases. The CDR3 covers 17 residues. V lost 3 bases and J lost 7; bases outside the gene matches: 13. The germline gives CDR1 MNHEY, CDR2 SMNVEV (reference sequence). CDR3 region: CASSFRAGTGFGQPQHF. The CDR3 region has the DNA TGTGCCAGCAGTTTTCGTGCCGGGACAGGGTTCGGACAGCCCCAGCATTTT.

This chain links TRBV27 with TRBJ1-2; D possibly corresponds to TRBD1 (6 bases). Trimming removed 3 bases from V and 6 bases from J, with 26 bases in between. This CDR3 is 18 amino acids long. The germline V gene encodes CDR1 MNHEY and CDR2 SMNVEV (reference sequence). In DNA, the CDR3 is TGTGCCAGCAGTTTTAAATCCGCGGGGGGCCCCTTGAACCATGGCTACACCTTC. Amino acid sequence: CASSFKSAGGPLNHGYTF.

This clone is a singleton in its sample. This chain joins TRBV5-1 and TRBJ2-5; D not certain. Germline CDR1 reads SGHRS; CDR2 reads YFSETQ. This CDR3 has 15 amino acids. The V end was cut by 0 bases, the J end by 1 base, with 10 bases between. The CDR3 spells CASSLASGSQETQYF. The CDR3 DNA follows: TGCGCCAGCAGCTTGGCTTCCGGCAGCCAAGAGACCCAGTACTTC. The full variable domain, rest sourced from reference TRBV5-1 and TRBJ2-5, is KAGVTQTPRYLIKTRGQQVTLSCSPISGHRSVSWYQQTPGQGLQFLFEYFSETQRNKGNFPGRFSGRQFSNSRSEMNVSTLELGDSALYLCASSLASGSQETQYFGPGTRLLVL.

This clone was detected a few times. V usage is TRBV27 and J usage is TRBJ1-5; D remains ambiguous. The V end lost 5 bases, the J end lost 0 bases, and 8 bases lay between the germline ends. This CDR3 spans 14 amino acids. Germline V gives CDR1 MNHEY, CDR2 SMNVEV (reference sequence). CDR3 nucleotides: TGTGCCAGCAGTATGGGCTATAGCAATCAGCCCCAGCATTTT. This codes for CASSMGYSNQPQHF.

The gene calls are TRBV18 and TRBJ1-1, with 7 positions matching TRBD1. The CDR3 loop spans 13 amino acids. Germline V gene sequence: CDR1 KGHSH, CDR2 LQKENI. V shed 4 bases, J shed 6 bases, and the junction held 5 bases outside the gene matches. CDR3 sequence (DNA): TGTGCCAGCTCACTGACAGGGCAGGCTGAAGCTTTCTTT. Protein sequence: CASSLTGQAEAFF.

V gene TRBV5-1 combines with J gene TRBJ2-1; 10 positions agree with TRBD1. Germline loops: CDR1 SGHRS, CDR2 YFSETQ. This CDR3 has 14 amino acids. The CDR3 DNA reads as TGCGCGAGCCGAGGGACAGGGGATAGGGATGAGCAGTTCTTC. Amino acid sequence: CASRGTGDRDEQFF.

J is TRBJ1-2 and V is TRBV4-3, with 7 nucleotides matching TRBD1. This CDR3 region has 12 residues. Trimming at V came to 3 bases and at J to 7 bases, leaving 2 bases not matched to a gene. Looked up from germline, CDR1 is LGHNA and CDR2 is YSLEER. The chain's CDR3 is CASSHRDSGYTF. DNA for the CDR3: TGCGCCAGCAGCCATCGGGACAGTGGCTACACCTTC.

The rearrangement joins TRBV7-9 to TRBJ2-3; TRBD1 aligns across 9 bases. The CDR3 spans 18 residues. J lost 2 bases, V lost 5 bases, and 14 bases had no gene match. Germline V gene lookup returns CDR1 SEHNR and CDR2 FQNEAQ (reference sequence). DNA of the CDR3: TGTGCCAGCAGCCACTCGGGACAGGGCTTCTCCCTCACAGATACGCAGTATTTT. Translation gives CASSHSGQGFSLTDTQYF.

Here the CDR3 reads CASSGGGRRTEAFF. In DNA form, the CDR3 reads TGTGCCAGCAGCGGTGGGGGTAGGAGGACTGAAGCTTTCTTT. The rearrangement joins TRBV7-2 to TRBJ1-1, with a weak D call TRBD1 (5 bases). This CDR3 has 14 residues. Germline CDR1 SGHTA, CDR2 FQGNSA. V shed 5 bases and J shed 5 bases, with 15 bases lying between them.

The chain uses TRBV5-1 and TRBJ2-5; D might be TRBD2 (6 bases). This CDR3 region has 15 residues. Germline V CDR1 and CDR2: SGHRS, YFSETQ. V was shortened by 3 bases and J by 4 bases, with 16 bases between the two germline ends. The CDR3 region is CASSWSGGSGETQYF. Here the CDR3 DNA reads TGCGCCAGCAGCTGGTCCGGGGGTAGCGGAGAGACCCAGTACTTC.

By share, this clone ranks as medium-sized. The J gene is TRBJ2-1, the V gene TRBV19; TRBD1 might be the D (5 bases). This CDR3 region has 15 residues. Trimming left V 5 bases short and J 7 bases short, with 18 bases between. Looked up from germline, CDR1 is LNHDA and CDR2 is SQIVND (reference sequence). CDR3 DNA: TGTGCCAGTAGTCCCGGGTCGCAGGGTTGGAATGAGCAGTTCTTC. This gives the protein CASSPGSQGWNEQFF.

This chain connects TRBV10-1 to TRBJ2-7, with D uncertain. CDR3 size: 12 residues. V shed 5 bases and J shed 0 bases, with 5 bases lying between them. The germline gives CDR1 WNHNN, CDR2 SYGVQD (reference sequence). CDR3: CASSPNSYEQYF. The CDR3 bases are TGCGCCAGCAGTCCTAACTCCTACGAGCAGTACTTC.

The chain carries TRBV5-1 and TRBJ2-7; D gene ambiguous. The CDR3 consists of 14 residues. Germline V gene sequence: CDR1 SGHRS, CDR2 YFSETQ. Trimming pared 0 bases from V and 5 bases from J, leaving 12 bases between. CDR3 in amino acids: CASSLGQSNNEQYF. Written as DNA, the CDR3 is TGCGCCAGCAGCTTGGGCCAGAGTAATAACGAGCAGTACTTC.

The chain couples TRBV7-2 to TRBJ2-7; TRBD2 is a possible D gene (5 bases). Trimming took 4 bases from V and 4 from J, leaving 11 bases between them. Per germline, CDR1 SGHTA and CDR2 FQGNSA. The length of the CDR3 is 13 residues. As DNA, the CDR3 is TGTGCCAGCAGCTCCGGACGGGGATACGAGCAGTACTTC. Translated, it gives CASSSGRGYEQYF.

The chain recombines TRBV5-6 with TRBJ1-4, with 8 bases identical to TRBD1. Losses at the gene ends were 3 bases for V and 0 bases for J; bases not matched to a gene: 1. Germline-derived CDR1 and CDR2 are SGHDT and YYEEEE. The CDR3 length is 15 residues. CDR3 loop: CASSWDRTTNEKLFF. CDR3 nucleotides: TGTGCCAGCAGCTGGGACAGGACAACTAATGAAAAACTGTTTTTT.

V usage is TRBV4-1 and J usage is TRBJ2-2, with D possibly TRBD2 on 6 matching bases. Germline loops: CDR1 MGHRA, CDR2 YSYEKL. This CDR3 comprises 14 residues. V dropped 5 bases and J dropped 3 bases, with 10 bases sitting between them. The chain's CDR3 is CASSSWGDTGELFF. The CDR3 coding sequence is TGCGCCAGCAGCTCTTGGGGGGACACCGGGGAGCTGTTTTTT.